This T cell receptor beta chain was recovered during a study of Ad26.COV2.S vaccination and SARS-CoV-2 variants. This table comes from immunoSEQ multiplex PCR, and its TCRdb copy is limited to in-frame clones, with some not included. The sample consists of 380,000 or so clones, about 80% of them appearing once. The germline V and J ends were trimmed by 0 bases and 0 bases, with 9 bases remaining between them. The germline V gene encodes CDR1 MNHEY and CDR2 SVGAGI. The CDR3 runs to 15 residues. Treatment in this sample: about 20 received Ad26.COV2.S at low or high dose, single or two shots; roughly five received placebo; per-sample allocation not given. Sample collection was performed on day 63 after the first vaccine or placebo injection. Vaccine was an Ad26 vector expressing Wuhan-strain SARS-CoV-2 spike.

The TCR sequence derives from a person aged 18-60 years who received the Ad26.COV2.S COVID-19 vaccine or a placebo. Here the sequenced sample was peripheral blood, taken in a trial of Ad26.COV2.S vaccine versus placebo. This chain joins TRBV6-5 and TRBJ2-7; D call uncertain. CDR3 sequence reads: CASSYSKEFSYEQYF. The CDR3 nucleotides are TGTGCCAGCAGTTACTCGAAGGAGTTCTCCTACGAGCAGTACTTC.